This T cell receptor beta chain was observed in a study of blood T cell repertoires in COVID-19. Whole-study context: Researchers got acute and convalescent COVID-19 samples from the United States, Italy and Spain. PBMCs, B-cell-depleted T cells, or T cells were the source of the cDNA or gDNA that made up the material.

Per the original methods: It was from reference gene primer amplification that nucleated cell counts were estimated. Sequenced by immunoSEQ multiplex PCR; TCRdb stores in-frame clones only, minus some. V, J and clone size are those of that table, while D and trimming were read from the DNA. The data show 200,000 or so clones, with 79% seen just once and around 16% held by the top ten. V trimming: 7 bases; J trimming: 2 bases; junction bases outside the gene matches: 3. Germline loops: CDR1 SGDLS, CDR2 YYNGEE. The CDR3 loop spans 12 amino acids. The chain carries TRBV9 and TRBJ2-7, with 7 bases identical to TRBD2. The sequencing sample was made of peripheral blood. The clonotype originates from a man aged 55 to 70 with active or convalescent COVID-19. This CDR3 reads CASGGGTYEQYF. The CDR3 coding sequence is TGTGCCAGCGGGGGAGGGACCTACGAGCAGTACTTC. The full variable domain, with the rest looked up from reference TRBV9 and TRBJ2-7, is DSGVTQTPKHLITATGQRVTLRCSPRSGDLSVYWYQQSLDQGLQFLIQYYNGEERAKGNILERFSAQQFPDLHSELNLSSLELGDSALYFCASGGGTYEQYFGPGTRLTVT.